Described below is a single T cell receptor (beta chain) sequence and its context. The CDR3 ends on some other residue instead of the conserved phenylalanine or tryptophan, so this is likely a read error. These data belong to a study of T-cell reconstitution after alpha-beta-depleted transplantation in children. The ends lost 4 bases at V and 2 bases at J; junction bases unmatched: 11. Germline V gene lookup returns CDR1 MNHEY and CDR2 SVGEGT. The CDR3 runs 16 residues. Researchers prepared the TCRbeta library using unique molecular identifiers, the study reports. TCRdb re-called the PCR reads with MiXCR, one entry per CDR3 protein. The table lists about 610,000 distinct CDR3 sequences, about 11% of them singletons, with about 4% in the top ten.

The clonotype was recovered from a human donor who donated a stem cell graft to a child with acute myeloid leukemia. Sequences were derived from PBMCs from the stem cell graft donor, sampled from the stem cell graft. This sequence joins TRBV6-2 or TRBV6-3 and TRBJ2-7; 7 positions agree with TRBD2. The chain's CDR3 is CASSSTAGTKTYEQYL. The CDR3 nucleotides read TGTGCCAGCAGTTCCACCGCCGGGACTAAGACCTACGAGCAGTACCTC.